The table lists the clone carrying this TCR beta chain with a few counts. The sample comes from a study of CDR3 diversity in severe acne. V was trimmed by 4 bases and J by 2 bases, leaving 15 bases between them. The CDR3 contains 15 residues. CDR1 and CDR2 (germline): SGHVS, FNYEAQ. TCRdb passed the PCR reads through MiXCR, listing each CDR3 protein once. The sample holds over 100,000 distinct CDR3 sequences, more than 45% seen once. Sequenced material: blood. The sequence was obtained from a male donor with acne. The chain carries TRBV7-6 and TRBJ2-7; D not certain. CDR3 DNA: TGTGCCAGCAGCTCTACGGGCGGTACTACCTACGAGCAGTACTTC. This sequence encodes CASSSTGGTTYEQYF.